This T cell receptor (beta chain) was sequenced for a study of blood T cells in healthy people across ages. The study, taken as a whole, reports: There was no known CMV status for donors, so expanded clonotype changes were possibly confounded.

The CDR3 contains 15 residues. Germline loops: CDR1 SGDLS, CDR2 YYNGEE. Unmatched junction bases numbered 7, after V lost 5 bases and J lost 7 bases. Healthy Caucasians from Russia aged about 6 to 90 served as donors. About this clonotype itself: Its antigen remains unknown.

Combining a sample-barcoded 5' primer with a J-beta primer mix, a second PCR ran for roughly 7 to 11 cycles. Each cDNA molecule received a tag from a template-switch adaptor that had 12 random nucleotides. One entry per CDR3 protein, called by TCRdb with MiXCR from the 5' RACE reads. The table has hundreds of thousands of distinct CDR3 sequences, roughly 49% seen once. The sequence derives from a woman aged 55-70 years in good health. The material sequenced was blood. The rearrangement links TRBV9 to TRBJ2-1; 12 nucleotides match TRBD1. The CDR3 region is CASRPGTGGRNEQFF. CDR3 coding DNA: TGTGCCAGCAGGCCCGGGACAGGGGGCCGGAATGAGCAGTTCTTC.